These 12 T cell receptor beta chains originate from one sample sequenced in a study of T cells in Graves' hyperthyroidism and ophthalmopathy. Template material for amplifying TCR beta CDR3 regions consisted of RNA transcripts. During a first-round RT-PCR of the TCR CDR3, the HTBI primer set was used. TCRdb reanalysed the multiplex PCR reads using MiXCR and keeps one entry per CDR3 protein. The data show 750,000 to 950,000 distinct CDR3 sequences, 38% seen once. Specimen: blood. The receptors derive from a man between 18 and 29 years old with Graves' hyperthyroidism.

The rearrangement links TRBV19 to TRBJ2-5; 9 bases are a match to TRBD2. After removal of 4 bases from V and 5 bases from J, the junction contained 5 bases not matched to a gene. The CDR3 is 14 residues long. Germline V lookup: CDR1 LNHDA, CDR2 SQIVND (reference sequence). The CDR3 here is CASSSGGAPETQYF. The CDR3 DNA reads TGTGCCAGTAGTAGCGGGGGGGCCCCGGAGACCCAGTACTTC.

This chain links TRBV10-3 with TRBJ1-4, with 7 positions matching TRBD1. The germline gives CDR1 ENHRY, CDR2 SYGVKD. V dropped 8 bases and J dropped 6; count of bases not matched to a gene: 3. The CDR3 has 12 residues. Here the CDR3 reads CAIGGTDEKLFF. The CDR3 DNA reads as TGTGCCATCGGGGGGACAGATGAAAAACTGTTTTTT.

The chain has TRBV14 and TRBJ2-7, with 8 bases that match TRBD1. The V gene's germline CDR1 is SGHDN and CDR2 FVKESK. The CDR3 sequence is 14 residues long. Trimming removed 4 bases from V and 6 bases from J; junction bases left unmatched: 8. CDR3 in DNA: TGTGCCAGCAGCCCCTTTCCCGGGACAGGCGAGCAGTACTTC. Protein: CASSPFPGTGEQYF.

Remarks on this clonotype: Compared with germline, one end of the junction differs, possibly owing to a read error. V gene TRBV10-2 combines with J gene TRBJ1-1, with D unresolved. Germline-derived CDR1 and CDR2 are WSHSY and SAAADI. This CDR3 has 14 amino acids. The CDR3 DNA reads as TGTGCCAGCAGTTACCCCCAAGCGAACACTGAAGCTTTCTTT. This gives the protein CASSYPQANTEAFF.

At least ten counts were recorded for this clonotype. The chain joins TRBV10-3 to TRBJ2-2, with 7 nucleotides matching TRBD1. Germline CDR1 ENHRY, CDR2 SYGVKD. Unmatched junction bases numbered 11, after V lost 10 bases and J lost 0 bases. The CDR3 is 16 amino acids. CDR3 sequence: CATRTGFSANTGELFF. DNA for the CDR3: TGTGCCACCCGGACAGGTTTTTCCGCGAACACCGGGGAGCTGTTTTTT.

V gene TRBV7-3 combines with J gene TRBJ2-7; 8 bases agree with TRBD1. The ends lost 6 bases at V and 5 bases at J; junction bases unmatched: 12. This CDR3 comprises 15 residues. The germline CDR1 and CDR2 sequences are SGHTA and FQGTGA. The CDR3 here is CASRYVNRGKDEQYF. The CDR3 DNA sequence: TGTGCCAGCAGATACGTTAACAGGGGGAAGGACGAGCAGTACTTC.

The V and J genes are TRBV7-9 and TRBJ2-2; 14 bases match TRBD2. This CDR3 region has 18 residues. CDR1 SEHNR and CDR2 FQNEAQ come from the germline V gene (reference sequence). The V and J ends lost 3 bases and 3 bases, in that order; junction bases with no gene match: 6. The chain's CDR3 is CASSLTSGGAFDTGELFF. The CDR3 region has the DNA TGTGCCAGCAGCTTGACTAGCGGGGGGGCCTTCGACACCGGGGAGCTGTTTTTT.

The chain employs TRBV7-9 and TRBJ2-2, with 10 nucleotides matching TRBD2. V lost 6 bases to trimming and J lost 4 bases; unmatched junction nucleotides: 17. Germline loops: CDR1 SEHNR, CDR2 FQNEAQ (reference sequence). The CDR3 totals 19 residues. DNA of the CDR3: TGTGCCAGCAGTCCCCGGGGGGGAGCGGGAGGGCCGCGCACCGGGGAGCTGTTTTTT. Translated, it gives CASSPRGGAGGPRTGELFF.

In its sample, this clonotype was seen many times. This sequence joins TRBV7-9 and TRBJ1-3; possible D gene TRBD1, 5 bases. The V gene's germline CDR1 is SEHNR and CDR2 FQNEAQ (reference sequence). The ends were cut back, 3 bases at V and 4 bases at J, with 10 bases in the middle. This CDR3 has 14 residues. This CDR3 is CASSFGGYGNTIYF. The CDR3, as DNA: TGTGCCAGCAGCTTTGGGGGGTACGGAAACACCATATATTTT.

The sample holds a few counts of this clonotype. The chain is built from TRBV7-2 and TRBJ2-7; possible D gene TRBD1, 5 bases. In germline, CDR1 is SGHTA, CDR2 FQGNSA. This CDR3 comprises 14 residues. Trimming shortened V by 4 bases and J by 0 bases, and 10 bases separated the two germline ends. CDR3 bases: TGTGCCAGCAGCTCCGGACACAACTCCTACGAGCAGTACTTC. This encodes CASSSGHNSYEQYF.

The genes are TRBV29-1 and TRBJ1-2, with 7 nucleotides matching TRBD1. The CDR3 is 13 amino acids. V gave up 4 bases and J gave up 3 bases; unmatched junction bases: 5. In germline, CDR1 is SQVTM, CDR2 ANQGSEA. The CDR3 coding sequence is TGCAGCGTTGGAAACGACAGGGACTATGGCTACACCTTC. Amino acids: CSVGNDRDYGYTF.

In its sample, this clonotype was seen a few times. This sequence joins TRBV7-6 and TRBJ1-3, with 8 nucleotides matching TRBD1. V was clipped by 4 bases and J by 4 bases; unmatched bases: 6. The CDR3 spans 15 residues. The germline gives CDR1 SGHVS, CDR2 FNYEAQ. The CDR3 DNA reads TGTGCCAGCAGCTCCCCCGGACAGGGAGGAAACACCATATATTTT. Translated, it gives CASSSPGQGGNTIYF.